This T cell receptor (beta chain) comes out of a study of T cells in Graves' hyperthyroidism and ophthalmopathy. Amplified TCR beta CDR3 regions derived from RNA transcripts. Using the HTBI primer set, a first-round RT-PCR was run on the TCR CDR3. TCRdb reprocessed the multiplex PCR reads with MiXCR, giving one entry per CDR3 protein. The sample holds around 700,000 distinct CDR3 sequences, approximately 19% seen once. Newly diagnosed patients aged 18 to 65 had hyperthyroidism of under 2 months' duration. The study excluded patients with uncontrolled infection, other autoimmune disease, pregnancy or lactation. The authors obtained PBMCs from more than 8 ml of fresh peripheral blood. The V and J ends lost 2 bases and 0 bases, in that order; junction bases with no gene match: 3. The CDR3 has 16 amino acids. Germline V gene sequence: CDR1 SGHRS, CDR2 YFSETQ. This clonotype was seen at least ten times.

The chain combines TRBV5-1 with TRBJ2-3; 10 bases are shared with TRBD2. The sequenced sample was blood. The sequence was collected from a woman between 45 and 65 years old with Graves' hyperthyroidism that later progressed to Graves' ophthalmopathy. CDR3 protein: CASSFTSGASTDTQYF. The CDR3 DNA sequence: TGCGCCAGCAGCTTTACTAGCGGGGCTAGCACAGATACGCAGTATTTT.